The clone carrying this T cell receptor beta chain was detected many times. No antigen is known for it. TCR beta CDR3 regions were amplified from RNA. TCR CDR3 underwent first-round RT-PCR with the HTBI primer set. Each CDR3 protein is one row after TCRdb ran MiXCR on the multiplex PCR reads. The sample holds 500,000 to 750,000 distinct CDR3 sequences, 14% seen once. The CDR3 loop spans 16 amino acids. Deletions cut 0 bases from V and 2 bases from J, with 12 bases between. Germline lookup yields CDR1 SGHRS and CDR2 YFSETQ. The data are from a study of T cells in Graves' hyperthyroidism and ophthalmopathy. General study results and limits: Median prediction lead before ophthalmopathy onset was 5 to 7 months with the model. Ophthalmopathy was separated from stable hyperthyroidism by a 13 V-J model.

The sample comprised blood. The chain uses TRBV5-1 and TRBJ2-1; possible D gene TRBD1, 6 bases. This TCR was sampled from a young woman with Graves' ophthalmopathy. The CDR3 region has the DNA TGCGCCAGCAGCTTGGATAACAGGGAGCCCTACAATGAGCAGTTCTTC. Its protein is CASSLDNREPYNEQFF.